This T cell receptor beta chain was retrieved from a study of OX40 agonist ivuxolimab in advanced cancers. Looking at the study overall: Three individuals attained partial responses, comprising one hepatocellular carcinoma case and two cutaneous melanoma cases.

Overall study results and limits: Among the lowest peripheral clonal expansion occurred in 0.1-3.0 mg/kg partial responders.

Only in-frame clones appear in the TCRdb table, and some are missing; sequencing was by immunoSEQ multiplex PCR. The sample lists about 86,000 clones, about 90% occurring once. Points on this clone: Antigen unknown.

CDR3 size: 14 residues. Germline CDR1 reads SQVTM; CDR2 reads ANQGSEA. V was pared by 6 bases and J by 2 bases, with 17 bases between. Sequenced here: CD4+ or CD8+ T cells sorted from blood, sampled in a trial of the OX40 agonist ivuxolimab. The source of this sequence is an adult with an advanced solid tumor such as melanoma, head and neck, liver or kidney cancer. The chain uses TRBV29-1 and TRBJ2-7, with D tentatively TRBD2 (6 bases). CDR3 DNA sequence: TGCAGCGTCGCCACGGGAGCGGGCCCCTACGAGCAGTACTTC. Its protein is CSVATGAGPYEQYF.